The sequence of this T cell receptor beta chain was determined in a study of monozygotic twins with inflammatory bowel disease. The CDR3 loop spans 14 amino acids. The germline gives CDR1 LGHNA, CDR2 YNFKEQ. TCRdb re-called the 5' RACE reads and catalogs CDR3 proteins one per entry, DNA excluded. This sample's clone table lists 85,000 to 110,000 distinct CDR3 sequences. Sample: blood. The chain is built from TRBV4-2 and TRBJ1-6; TCRdb's D call, TRBD1, is unchecked because there is no DNA. The sequence came from a human donor with ulcerative colitis or Crohn's disease, or a healthy co-twin of an affected twin (not recorded which). The CDR3 reads CASRPGTSNSPLHF.